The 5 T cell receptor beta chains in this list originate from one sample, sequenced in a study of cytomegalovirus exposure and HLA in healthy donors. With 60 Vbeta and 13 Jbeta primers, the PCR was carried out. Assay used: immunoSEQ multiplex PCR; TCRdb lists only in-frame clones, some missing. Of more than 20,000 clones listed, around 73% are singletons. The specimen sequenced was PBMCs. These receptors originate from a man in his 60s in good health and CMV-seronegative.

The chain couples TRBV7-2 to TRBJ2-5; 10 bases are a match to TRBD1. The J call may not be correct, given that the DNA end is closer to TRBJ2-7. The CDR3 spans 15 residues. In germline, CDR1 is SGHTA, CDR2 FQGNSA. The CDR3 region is CASSFLTGGPYEQYF. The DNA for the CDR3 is TGTGCCAGCAGCTTCCTGACAGGGGGCCCCTACGAGCAGTACTTC.

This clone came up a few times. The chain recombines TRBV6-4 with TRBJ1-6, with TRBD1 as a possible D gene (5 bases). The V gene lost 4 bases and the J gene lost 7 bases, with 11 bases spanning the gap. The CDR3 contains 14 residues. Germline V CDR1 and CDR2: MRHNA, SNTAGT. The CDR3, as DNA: TGTGCCAGCAGTGTCGGCAGGGAAAATTCACCCCTCCACTTT. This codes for CASSVGRENSPLHF.

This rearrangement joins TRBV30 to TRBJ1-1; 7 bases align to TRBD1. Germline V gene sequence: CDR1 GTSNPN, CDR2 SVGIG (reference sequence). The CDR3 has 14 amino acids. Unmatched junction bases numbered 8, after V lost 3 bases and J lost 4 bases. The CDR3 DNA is TGTGCCTGGAGGGGAAGGGGGCGAGTCACTGAAGCTTTCTTT. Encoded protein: CAWRGRGRVTEAFF.

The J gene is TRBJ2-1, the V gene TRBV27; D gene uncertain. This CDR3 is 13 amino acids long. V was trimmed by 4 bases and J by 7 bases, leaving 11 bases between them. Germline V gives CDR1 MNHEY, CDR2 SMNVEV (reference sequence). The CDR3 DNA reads TGTGCCAGCAGTTGGGTTTTCGGGAATGAGCAGTTCTTC. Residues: CASSWVFGNEQFF.

This chain's CDR3 is CASSLGSDPSTDTQYF. For the CDR3, the DNA is TGTGCCAGCAGCTTAGGCAGCGACCCTAGCACAGATACGCAGTATTTT. The chain uses TRBV7-8 and TRBJ2-3; D remains unclear. Germline-derived CDR1 and CDR2 are SGHVS and FQNEAQ. Deletions cut 1 base from V and 0 bases from J, with 11 bases between. CDR3 size: 16 residues.